The T cell receptor beta chain described here comes from a study of T cells after yellow fever vaccination. This clonotype was seen ten or more times. The V end lost 7 bases, the J end lost 1 base, and 10 bases lay between the germline ends. The CDR3 sequence is 13 residues long. A single record per CDR3 protein comes from TCRdb applying MiXCR to the 5' RACE reads. Counted here are over 5,000 distinct CDR3 sequences, about 6% occurring once; the ten biggest clones make up roughly three fifths. The rearrangement joins TRBV12-3 or TRBV12-4 to TRBJ1-1, with D possibly TRBD1 on 5 matching bases. This TCR derives from a man in his late teens or twenties who received the YFV17D yellow fever vaccine. Material: PBMCs, either bulk or a sorted T-cell subset (CD4+, CD8+, memory, or dextramer-sorted; not recorded which), obtained around 14 days after the first yellow fever vaccination. The CDR3 is CASTRQTNTEAFF. The CDR3 DNA reads as TGTGCCAGCACCCGACAGACGAACACTGAAGCTTTCTTT.